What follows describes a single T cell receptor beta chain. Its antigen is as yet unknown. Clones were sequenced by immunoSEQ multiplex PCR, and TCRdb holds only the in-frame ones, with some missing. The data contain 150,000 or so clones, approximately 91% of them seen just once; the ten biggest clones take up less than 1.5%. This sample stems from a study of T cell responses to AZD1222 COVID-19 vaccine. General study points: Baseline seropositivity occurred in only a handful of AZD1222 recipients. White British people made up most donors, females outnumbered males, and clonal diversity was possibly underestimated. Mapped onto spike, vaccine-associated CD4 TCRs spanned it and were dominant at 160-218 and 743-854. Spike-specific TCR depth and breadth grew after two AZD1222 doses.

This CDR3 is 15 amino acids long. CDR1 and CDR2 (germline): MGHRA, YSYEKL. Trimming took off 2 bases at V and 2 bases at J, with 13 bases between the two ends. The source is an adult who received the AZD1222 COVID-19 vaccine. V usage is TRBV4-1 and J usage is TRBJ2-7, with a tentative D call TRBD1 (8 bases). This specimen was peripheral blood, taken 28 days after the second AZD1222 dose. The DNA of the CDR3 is TGCGCCAGCAGCCAACAGGGGGCGGGGGCCTACGAGCAGTACTTC. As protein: CASSQQGAGAYEQYF.